The present TCR beta chain was sequenced within a study of vaccination effects on CD4 cells after COVID-19. The germline V gene encodes CDR1 KGHDR and CDR2 SFDVKD. Trimming shortened V by 0 bases and J by 5 bases, and 12 bases separated the two germline ends. This CDR3 is 15 amino acids long. Points from the study as a whole: Cross-reactivity toward common cold coronaviruses was confined to only 1 of 255 vaccine-induced clones in healthy vaccinees. Clones arising from infection and from vaccination showed marked clonal contraction late after vaccination.

Concerning this clone itself: Antigen unknown.

Sequencing was preceded by expansion of antigen-specific CD4+ T cells with viral peptide pools in the ViraFEST assay. Following 10 days of culture, CD4+ T cells were isolated. Participants were given two doses of BNT162b2 or mRNA-1273 vaccine. The culture medium for roughly 1.9 million PBMC per well included around 9 IU/ml IL-2 and around 9.8 ug/ml peptides. IL-2 medium supplanted half the medium on days 3 and 7. Profiled with immunoSEQ multiplex PCR; TCRdb holds only in-frame clones, not every one. The sample yields fewer than 35,000 clones, around 80% seen once. The J gene is TRBJ2-5, the V gene TRBV24-1; D unresolved. The sequence was collected from a human donor who received a COVID-19 vaccine. Some clones in this sample may be carry-over from other donors' samples. Sequencing was performed on CD4+ T cells from PBMCs cultured with SARS-CoV-2 spike peptides, taken after COVID-19 vaccination. The CDR3 spells CATSDLLRGVETQYF. Here the CDR3 DNA reads TGTGCCACCAGTGATTTGTTACGTGGGGTGGAGACCCAGTACTTC.